One TCR beta chain is described in this entry. It may be a read error: a sequence one base away is much more abundant. These data belong to a study of glioma-infiltrating T cells. CDR1 is MDHEN, CDR2 SYDVKM, per germline. This CDR3 is built from 15 residues. Amplification of TCR alpha and beta CDR3 regions from RNA used iRepertoire nested multiplex PCR. TCRdb re-called the multiplex PCR reads with MiXCR, one entry per CDR3 protein. The data show more than 300,000 distinct CDR3 sequences, less than 50% seen once. This receptor was obtained from a human donor with low-grade glioma or glioblastoma, undergoing nonglioma brain surgery, or in good health (not recorded which). The rearrangement uses TRBV28 and TRBJ1-5, with 8 bases lining up with TRBD1. What was sequenced was glioma tissue, nonneoplastic brain tissue, or PBMCs (not recorded which). In DNA, the CDR3 is TGTGCCATCAGTACGACAGGGGAGGGCAATCAGCCCCAGCATTTT. It specifies CAISTTGEGNQPQHF.